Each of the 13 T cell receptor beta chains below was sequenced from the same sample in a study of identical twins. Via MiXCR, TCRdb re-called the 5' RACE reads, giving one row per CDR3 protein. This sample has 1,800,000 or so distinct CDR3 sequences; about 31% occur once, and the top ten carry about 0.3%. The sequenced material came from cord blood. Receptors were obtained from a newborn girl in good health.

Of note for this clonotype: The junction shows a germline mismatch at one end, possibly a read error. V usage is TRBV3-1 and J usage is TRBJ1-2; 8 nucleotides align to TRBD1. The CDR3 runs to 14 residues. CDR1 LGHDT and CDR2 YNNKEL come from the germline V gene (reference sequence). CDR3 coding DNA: TGTGCCAGCAGCCAAGACGGAACAGGGGGTGGCCACACCTTC. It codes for CASSQDGTGGGHTF. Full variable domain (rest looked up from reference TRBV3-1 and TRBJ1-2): DTAVSQTPKYLVTQMGNDKSIKCEQNLGHDTMYWYKQDSKKFLKIMFSYNNKELIINETVPNRFSPKSPDKAHLNLHINSLELGDSAVYFCASSQDGTGGGHTFGSGTRLTVV.

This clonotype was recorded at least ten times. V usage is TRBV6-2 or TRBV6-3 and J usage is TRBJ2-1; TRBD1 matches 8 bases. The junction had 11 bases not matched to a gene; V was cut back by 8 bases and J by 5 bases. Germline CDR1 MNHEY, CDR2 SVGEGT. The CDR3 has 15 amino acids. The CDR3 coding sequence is TGTGCCAGCTACCCTTTTGGACAGGGAGACAATGAGCAGTTCTTC. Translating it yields CASYPFGQGDNEQFF.

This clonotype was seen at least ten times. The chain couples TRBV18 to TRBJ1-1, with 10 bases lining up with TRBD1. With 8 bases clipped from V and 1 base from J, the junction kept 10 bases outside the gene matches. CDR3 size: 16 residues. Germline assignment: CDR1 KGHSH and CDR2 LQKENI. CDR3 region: CASSPRTGGPNTEAFF. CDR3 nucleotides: TGTGCCAGCAGTCCGCGGACAGGGGGGCCGAACACTGAAGCTTTCTTT.

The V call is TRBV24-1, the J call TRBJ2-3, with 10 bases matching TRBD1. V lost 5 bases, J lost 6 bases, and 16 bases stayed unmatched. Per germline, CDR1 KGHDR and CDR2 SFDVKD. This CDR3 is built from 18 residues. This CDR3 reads CATSAYSIRDRGLDTQYF. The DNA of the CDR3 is TGTGCCACCAGTGCTTACTCAATCCGGGACAGGGGATTGGATACGCAGTATTTT.

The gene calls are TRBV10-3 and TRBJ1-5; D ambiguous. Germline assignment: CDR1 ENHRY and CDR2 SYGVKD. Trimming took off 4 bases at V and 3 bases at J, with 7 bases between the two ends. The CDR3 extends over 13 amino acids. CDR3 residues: CAISVGLNQPQHF. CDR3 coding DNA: TGTGCCATCAGTGTCGGACTCAATCAGCCCCAGCATTTT.

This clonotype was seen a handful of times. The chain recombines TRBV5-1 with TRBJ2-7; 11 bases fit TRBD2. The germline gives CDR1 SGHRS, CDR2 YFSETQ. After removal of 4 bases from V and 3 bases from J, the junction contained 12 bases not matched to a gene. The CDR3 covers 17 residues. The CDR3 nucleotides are TGCGCCAGCAGCCCTAGTCCTAGCGGGGGGTCATTCTACGAGCAGTACTTC. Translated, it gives CASSPSPSGGSFYEQYF. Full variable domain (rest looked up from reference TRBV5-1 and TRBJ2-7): KAGVTQTPRYLIKTRGQQVTLSCSPISGHRSVSWYQQTPGQGLQFLFEYFSETQRNKGNFPGRFSGRQFSNSRSEMNVSTLELGDSALYLCASSPSPSGGSFYEQYFGPGTRLTVT.

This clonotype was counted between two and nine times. In DNA, the CDR3 is TGTGCCAGCAGCCAGTCACTAGCGGGGGGTTCCTACAATGAGCAGTTCTTC. This sequence encodes CASSQSLAGGSYNEQFF. The rearrangement uses TRBV7-6 and TRBJ2-1; TRBD2 matches 12 bases. This CDR3 is built from 17 residues. Losses at the gene ends were 5 bases for V and 1 base for J; bases not matched to a gene: 6. The germline V gene encodes CDR1 SGHVS and CDR2 FNYEAQ.

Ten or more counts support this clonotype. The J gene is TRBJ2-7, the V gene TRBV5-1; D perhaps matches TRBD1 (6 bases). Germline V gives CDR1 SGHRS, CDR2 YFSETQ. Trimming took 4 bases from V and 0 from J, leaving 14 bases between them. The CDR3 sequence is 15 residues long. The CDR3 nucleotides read TGCGCCAGCAGCAGCGGACAGACAAGCTCCTACGAGCAGTACTTC. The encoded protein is CASSSGQTSSYEQYF.

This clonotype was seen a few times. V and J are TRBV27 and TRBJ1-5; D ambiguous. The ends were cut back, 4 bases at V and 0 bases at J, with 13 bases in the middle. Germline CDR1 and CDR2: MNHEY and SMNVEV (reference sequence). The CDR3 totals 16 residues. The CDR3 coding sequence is TGTGCCAGCAGTTCCGATTCTAACTATAGCAATCAGCCCCAGCATTTT. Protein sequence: CASSSDSNYSNQPQHF.

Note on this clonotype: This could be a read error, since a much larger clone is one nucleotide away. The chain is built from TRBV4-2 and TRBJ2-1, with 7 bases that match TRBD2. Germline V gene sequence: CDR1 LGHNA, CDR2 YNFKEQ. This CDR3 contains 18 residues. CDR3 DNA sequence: TGTGCCAGCGGCCAAGATTTGTTGGGAGCGGGGCGATACAATGAGCAGTTCTTC. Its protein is CASGQDLLGAGRYNEQFF.

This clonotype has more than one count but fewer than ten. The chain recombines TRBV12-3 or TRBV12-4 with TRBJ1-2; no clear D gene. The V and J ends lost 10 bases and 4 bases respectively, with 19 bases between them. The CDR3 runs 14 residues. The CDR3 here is CATNPLRESYGYTF. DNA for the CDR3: TGTGCCACCAACCCCCTAAGGGAGTCCTATGGCTACACCTTC.

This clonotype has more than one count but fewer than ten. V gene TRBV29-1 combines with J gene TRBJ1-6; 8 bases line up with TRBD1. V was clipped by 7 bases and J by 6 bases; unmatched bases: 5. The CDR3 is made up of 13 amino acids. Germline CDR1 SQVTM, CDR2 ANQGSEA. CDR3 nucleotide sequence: TGCAGCGCTTGGACAGGGCCTAATTCACCCCTCCACTTT. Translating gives CSAWTGPNSPLHF. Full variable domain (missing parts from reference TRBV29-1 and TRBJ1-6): SAVISQKPSRDICQRGTSLTIQCQVDSQVTMMFWYRQQPGQSLTLIATANQGSEATYESGFVIDKFPISRPNLTFSTLTVSNMSPEDSSIYLCSAWTGPNSPLHFGNGTRLTVT.

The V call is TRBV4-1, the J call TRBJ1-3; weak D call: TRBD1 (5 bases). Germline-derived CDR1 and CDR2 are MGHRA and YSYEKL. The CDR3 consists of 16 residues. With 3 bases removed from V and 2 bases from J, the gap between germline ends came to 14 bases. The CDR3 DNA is TGCGCCAGCAGCCAGTGGGGACGGCTGGCTGGAAACACCATATATTTT. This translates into CASSQWGRLAGNTIYF.